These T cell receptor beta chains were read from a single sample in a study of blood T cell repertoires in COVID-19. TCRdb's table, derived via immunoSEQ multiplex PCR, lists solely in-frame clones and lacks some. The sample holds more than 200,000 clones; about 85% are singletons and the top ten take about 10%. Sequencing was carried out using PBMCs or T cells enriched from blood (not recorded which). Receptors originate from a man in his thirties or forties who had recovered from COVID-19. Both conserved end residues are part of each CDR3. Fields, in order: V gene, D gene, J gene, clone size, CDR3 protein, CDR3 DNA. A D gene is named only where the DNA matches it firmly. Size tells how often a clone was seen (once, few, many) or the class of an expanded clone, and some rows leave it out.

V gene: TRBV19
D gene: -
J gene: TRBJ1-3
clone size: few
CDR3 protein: CASRRDVLNRASGIYF
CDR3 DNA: TGTGCCAGTAGACGAGATGTCCTCAACCGTGCCTCCGGCATATATTTT

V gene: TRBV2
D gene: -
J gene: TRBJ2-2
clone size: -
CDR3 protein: CASLRGSGTGELFF
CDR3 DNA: TGTGCCAGCCTAAGGGGTTCTGGGACCGGGGAGCTGTTTTTT

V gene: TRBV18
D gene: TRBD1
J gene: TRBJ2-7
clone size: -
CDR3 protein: CASSPVSQGASEQYF
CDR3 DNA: TGTGCCAGCTCACCGGTGAGTCAGGGGGCTTCCGAGCAGTACTTC

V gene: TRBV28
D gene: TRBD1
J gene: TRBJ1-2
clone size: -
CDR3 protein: CASMPGQLNYGYTF
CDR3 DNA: TGTGCCAGCATGCCGGGACAGTTAAACTATGGCTACACCTTC

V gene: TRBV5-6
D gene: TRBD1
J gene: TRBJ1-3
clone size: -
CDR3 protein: CASRTGFSGNTIYF
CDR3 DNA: TGTGCCAGCAGGACAGGGTTCTCTGGAAACACCATATATTTT

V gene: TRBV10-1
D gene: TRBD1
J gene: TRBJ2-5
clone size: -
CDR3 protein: CASSRGQQETQYF
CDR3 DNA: TGCGCCAGCAGTAGGGGACAGCAAGAGACCCAGTACTTC

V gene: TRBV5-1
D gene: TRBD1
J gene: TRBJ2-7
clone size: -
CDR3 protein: CASSMGQGLGEQYF
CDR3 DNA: TGCGCCAGCAGCATGGGACAGGGGTTAGGGGAGCAGTACTTC

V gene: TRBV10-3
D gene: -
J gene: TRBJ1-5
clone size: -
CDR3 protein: CAIAPAGGNQPQHF
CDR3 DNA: TGTGCCATCGCCCCCGCGGGGGGCAATCAGCCCCAGCATTTT

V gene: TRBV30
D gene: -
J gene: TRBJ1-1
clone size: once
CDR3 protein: CAWNYGLNTEAFF
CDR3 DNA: TGTGCCTGGAACTACGGGTTGAACACTGAAGCTTTCTTT

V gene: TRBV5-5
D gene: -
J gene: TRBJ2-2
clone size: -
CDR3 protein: CASTSGAANTGELFF
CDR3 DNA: TGTGCCAGCACCTCCGGAGCCGCGAACACCGGGGAGCTGTTTTTT

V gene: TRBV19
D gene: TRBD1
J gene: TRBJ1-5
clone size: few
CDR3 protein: CASSTLGTGNQPQHF
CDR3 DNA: TGTGCCAGTAGTACCCTCGGGACAGGCAATCAGCCCCAGCATTTT

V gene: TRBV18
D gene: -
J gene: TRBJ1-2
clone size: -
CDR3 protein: CASSSAGGEGYTF
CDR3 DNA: TGTGCCAGCTCATCGGCGGGAGGGGAAGGCTACACCTTC

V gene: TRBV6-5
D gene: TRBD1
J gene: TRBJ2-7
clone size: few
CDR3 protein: CASSSPSRQGTYEQYF
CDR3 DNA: TGTGCCAGCAGTTCCCCTTCAAGACAGGGAACCTACGAGCAGTACTTC

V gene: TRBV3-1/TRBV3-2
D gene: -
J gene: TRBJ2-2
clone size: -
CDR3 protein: CASSYGSRVQGELFF
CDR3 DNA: TGTGCCAGCAGCTACGGGTCCAGGGTACAAGGGGAGCTGTTTTTT

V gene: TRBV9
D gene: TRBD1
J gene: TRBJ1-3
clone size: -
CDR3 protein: CASSLTLQGAGNTIYF
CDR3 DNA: TGTGCCAGCAGCCTCACTCTACAGGGGGCTGGAAACACCATATATTTT

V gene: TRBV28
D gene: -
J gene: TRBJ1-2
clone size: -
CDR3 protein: CASSFPASRADYTF
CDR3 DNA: TGTGCCAGCAGTTTCCCGGCCAGCAGGGCCGACTACACCTTC

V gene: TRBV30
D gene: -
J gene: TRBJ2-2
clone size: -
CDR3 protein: CAWIGLAGELFF
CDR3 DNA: TGTGCCTGGATAGGCCTAGCCGGGGAGCTGTTTTTT

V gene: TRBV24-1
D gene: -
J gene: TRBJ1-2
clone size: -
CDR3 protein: CATRGARESLYTF
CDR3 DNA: TGTGCCACCAGGGGGGCCAGAGAATCACTCTACACCTTC

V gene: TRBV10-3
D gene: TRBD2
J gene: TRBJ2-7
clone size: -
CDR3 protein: CAIKGTSGSSYEQYF
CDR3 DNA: TGTGCCATCAAAGGGACTAGCGGGAGTAGTTACGAGCAGTACTTC

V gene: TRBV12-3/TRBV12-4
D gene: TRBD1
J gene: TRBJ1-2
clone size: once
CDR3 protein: CASNQQGDYGYTF
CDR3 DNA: TGTGCCAGCAATCAACAGGGGGACTATGGCTACACCTTC

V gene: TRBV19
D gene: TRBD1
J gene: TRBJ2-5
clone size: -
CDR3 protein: CASSTPRTGGETQYF
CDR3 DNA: TGTGCCAGTAGTACCCCCCGGACAGGGGGAGAGACCCAGTACTTC

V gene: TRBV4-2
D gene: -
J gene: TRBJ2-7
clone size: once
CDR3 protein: CASSQGGVSSSYEQYF
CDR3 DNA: TGTGCCAGCAGCCAAGGGGGGGTAAGTTCGTCCTACGAGCAGTACTTC

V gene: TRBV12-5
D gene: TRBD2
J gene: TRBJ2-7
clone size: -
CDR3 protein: CASGLDGGEQYF
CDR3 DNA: TGTGCTAGTGGTTTGGACGGGGGGGAGCAGTACTTC

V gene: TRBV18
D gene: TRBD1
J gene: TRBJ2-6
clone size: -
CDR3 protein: CASSPGQGDPGANVLTF
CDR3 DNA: TGTGCCAGCTCCCCGGGACAGGGTGACCCTGGGGCCAACGTCCTGACTTTC

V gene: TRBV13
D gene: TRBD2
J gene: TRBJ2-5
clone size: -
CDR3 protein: CASSSLAGDQETQYF
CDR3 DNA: TGTGCCAGCAGCTCATTAGCGGGAGACCAAGAGACCCAGTACTTC

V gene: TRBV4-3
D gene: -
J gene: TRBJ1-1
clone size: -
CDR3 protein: CASSQEGLQRKAFF
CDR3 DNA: TGCGCCAGCAGCCAAGAAGGCCTACAGAGAAAAGCTTTCTTT

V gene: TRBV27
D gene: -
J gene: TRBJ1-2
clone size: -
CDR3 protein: CASTGTPDYGYTF
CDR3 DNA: TGTGCCAGCACCGGGACTCCGGATTATGGCTACACCTTC

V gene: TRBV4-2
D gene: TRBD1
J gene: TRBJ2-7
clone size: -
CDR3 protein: CASSSWDRDYEQYF
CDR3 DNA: TGTGCCAGCAGCTCTTGGGACAGGGACTACGAGCAGTACTTC